The 2 T cell receptor beta chains in this list originate from one sample, sequenced in a study of cytomegalovirus exposure and HLA in healthy donors. The PCR ran on 60 Vbeta and 13 Jbeta primers. Profiling relied on immunoSEQ multiplex PCR, and the TCRdb table lists in-frame clones only, not all of them. Among roughly 150,000 clones listed, roughly 80% were seen once. The sequencing input was PBMCs. All receptors come from a man aged 50-60 years in good health and CMV-seropositive.

This sequence joins TRBV6-6 and TRBJ1-2, with 8 bases that match TRBD1. CDR1 and CDR2 (germline): MNHNY, SVGAGI (reference sequence). The CDR3 is made up of 14 amino acids. Losses at the gene ends were 5 bases for V and 3 bases for J; bases not matched to a gene: 5. This CDR3 is CASSNPGQDYGYTF. CDR3 coding DNA: TGTGCCAGCAGTAATCCGGGACAGGACTATGGCTACACCTTC.

J is TRBJ2-7 and V is TRBV18; 8 bases align to TRBD2. With V trimmed by 6 bases and J by 6 bases, 4 bases remained unmatched. The germline gives CDR1 KGHSH, CDR2 LQKENI. The CDR3 covers 12 residues. The CDR3 is CASSGGVGEQYF. CDR3 coding DNA: TGTGCCAGCTCCGGGGGGGTAGGCGAGCAGTACTTC. Looking up the rest from reference TRBV18 and TRBJ2-7 gives the full variable domain: NAGVMQNPRHLVRRRGQEARLRCSPMKGHSHVYWYRQLPEEGLKFMVYLQKENIIDESGMPKERFSAEFPKEGPSILRIQQVVRGDSAAYFCASSGGVGEQYFGPGTRLTVT.